One sample yielded the 13 T cell receptor beta chains listed below, sequenced in a study of cytomegalovirus exposure and HLA in healthy donors. In the PCR, 60 Vbeta and 13 Jbeta primers were used. The table came from immunoSEQ multiplex PCR; TCRdb's copy has only in-frame clones and leaves some out. The sample lists about 200,000 clones; around 79% were seen once. The specimen sequenced was PBMCs. These receptors were collected from a man aged 18 to 29 in good health and CMV-seronegative.

The chain uses TRBV7-9 and TRBJ2-7; 9 bases map to TRBD1. This CDR3 has 14 residues. Germline CDR1 and CDR2: SEHNR and FQNEAQ (reference sequence). The V segment lost 2 bases and the J segment 3 bases; nucleotides outside the gene matches: 2. CDR3 protein: CASSLRTGDYEQYF. CDR3 nucleotides: TGTGCCAGCAGCTTAAGGACAGGGGACTACGAGCAGTACTTC.

The chain recombines TRBV19 with TRBJ1-1; no clear D. CDR1 and CDR2 (germline): LNHDA, SQIVND (reference sequence). The V gene lost 5 bases and the J gene lost 1 base, with 11 bases spanning the gap. There are 14 residues in the CDR3. The CDR3, as DNA: TGTGCCAGTAGTGTCATACAGACGAACACTGAAGCTTTCTTT. This gives the protein CASSVIQTNTEAFF. Full variable domain (rest looked up from reference TRBV19 and TRBJ1-1): DGGITQSPKYLFRKEGQNVTLSCEQNLNHDAMYWYRQDPGQGLRLIYYSQIVNDFQKGDIAEGYSVSREKKESFPLTVTSAQKNPTAFYLCASSVIQTNTEAFFGQGTRLTVV.

The rearrangement links TRBV11-3 to TRBJ2-5; a weak D match, TRBD1 (6 bases). Germline CDR1 SGHNT, CDR2 YENEEA. V was pared by 5 bases and J by 6 bases, with 25 bases between. The CDR3 is 17 residues long. CDR3 sequence reads: CASSPLFGPQGGKTQYF. Here the CDR3 DNA reads TGTGCCAGCAGCCCCCTTTTCGGGCCACAGGGTGGGAAGACCCAGTACTTC.

This clone was observed once. The V call is TRBV7-3, the J call TRBJ2-1; TRBD1 aligns across 8 bases. CDR1 and CDR2 (germline): SGHTA, FQGTGA. Trimming removed 5 bases from V and 1 base from J; junction bases left unmatched: 10. There are 17 residues in the CDR3. In nucleotides, the CDR3 is TGTGCCAGCAGCCGTCCGCCCGGGACAGGATCCTACAATGAGCAGTTCTTC. Protein sequence: CASSRPPGTGSYNEQFF.

V and J are TRBV6-4 and TRBJ1-6; 8 bases agree with TRBD1. CDR3 length equals 14 residues. Per germline, CDR1 MRHNA and CDR2 SNTAGT. Losses at the gene ends were 6 bases for V and 7 bases for J; bases not matched to a gene: 5. The CDR3 sequence is CASRGQGENSPLHF. The CDR3 region has the DNA TGTGCCAGCAGAGGACAGGGTGAAAATTCACCCCTCCACTTT.

CDR3 DNA: TGTGCCAGCACCTTACAGGGGGACGCTAACTATGGCTACACCTTC. This codes for CASTLQGDANYGYTF. This rearrangement joins TRBV9 to TRBJ1-2; 8 bases are a match to TRBD1. Losses at the gene ends were 6 bases for V and 0 bases for J; bases not matched to a gene: 7. Germline V gene sequence: CDR1 SGDLS, CDR2 YYNGEE. The CDR3 is made up of 15 amino acids. The full variable domain, with the rest looked up from reference TRBV9 and TRBJ1-2, is DSGVTQTPKHLITATGQRVTLRCSPRSGDLSVYWYQQSLDQGLQFLIQYYNGEERAKGNILERFSAQQFPDLHSELNLSSLELGDSALYFCASTLQGDANYGYTFGSGTRLTVV.

V is TRBV11-2 and J is TRBJ2-7; 7 bases line up with TRBD1. V lost 5 bases to trimming and J lost 1 base; unmatched junction nucleotides: 8. CDR3 size: 15 residues. Germline values: CDR1 SGHAT, CDR2 FQNNGV. DNA for the CDR3: TGTGCCAGCAGCGTTCACAGGGGTCTTTCCTACGAGCAGTACTTC. Its protein product is CASSVHRGLSYEQYF.

The chain links TRBV7-9 to TRBJ1-4, with D unclear. Germline CDR1 reads SEHNR; CDR2 reads FQNEAQ (reference sequence). Deletions cut 1 base from V and 3 bases from J, with 6 bases between. This CDR3 region has 14 residues. The CDR3 reads CASSLGAANEKLFF. The CDR3 nucleotides are TGTGCCAGCAGCTTAGGGGCAGCTAATGAAAAACTGTTTTTT.

The chain combines TRBV4-3 with TRBJ2-7; 8 bases align to TRBD2. The CDR3 is made up of 15 amino acids. With 1 base clipped from V and 4 bases from J, the junction kept 6 bases outside the gene matches. Germline V CDR1 and CDR2: LGHNA, YSLEER. The CDR3 reads CASSQGGTRNYEQYF. The CDR3, as DNA: TGCGCCAGCAGCCAAGGGGGGACTAGAAATTACGAGCAGTACTTC.

The chain joins TRBV6-1 to TRBJ1-1; tentative D call: TRBD1 (5 bases). From germline, CDR1 is MNHNS and CDR2 SASEGT. The CDR3 spans 14 residues. V was cut by 2 bases and J by 4 bases, with 11 bases left in between. Here the CDR3 reads CASSEPAGITEAFF. As DNA, the CDR3 is TGTGCCAGCAGTGAACCAGCAGGGATCACTGAAGCTTTCTTT.

This clone was seen a few times. The rearrangement links TRBV29-1 to TRBJ1-6; no clear D gene. Germline values: CDR1 SQVTM, CDR2 ANQGSEA. The CDR3 covers 17 residues. V was pared by 0 bases and J by 0 bases, with 12 bases between. This CDR3 reads CSVEEDPRSSYNSPLHF. The CDR3 coding sequence is TGCAGCGTTGAAGAGGATCCCCGGAGCTCCTATAATTCACCCCTCCACTTT.

The J gene is TRBJ1-4, the V gene TRBV5-4, with D tentatively TRBD1 (6 bases). The CDR3 totals 16 residues. The germline gives CDR1 SGHNT, CDR2 YYREEE (reference sequence). V was shortened by 4 bases and J by 7 bases, with 20 bases between the two germline ends. The CDR3: CASSPDGGAGGEKLFF. CDR3 bases: TGTGCCAGCAGCCCAGACGGGGGCGCGGGGGGTGAAAAACTGTTTTTT.

The rearrangement joins TRBV19 to TRBJ2-5; D is possibly TRBD1 (6 bases). V was cut by 2 bases and J by 9 bases, with 16 bases left in between. Germline V gene sequence: CDR1 LNHDA, CDR2 SQIVND (reference sequence). This CDR3 is 14 amino acids long. The CDR3 spells CASSIKTGSGAQYF. DNA of the CDR3: TGTGCCAGTAGTATAAAGACAGGTTCGGGCGCCCAGTACTTC.